This TCR beta chain was captured in a study of shared clonotypes between healthy human individuals. Study as a whole: The donor group consisted of two women and a few men, aged 18 to 49.

The table came from immunoSEQ multiplex PCR; TCRdb's copy has only in-frame clones and leaves some out. Among about 1.5 million clones listed, 95% to 99% were seen once. J gave up 2 bases and V 4 bases, and 4 bases lay outside the gene matches. Looked up from germline, CDR1 is SGHRS and CDR2 is YFSETQ. CDR3 length equals 14 residues. Naive CD45RA+ and memory CD45RA-negative subsets were split from CD4+ cells. J is TRBJ2-3 and V is TRBV5-1, with 7 nucleotides matching TRBD1. Source material: naive CD4+ T cells sorted from blood. Indicated subset: CD45RA+ positively selected. This receptor was obtained from a man aged 25 to 40 in good health. CDR3 DNA sequence: TGCGCCAGCAGCGTTACAGGGGTCACAGATACGCAGTATTTT. It yields the protein CASSVTGVTDTQYF. The whole variable domain, remainder taken from reference TRBV5-1 and TRBJ2-3, is KAGVTQTPRYLIKTRGQQVTLSCSPISGHRSVSWYQQTPGQGLQFLFEYFSETQRNKGNFPGRFSGRQFSNSRSEMNVSTLELGDSALYLCASSVTGVTDTQYFGPGTRLTVL.